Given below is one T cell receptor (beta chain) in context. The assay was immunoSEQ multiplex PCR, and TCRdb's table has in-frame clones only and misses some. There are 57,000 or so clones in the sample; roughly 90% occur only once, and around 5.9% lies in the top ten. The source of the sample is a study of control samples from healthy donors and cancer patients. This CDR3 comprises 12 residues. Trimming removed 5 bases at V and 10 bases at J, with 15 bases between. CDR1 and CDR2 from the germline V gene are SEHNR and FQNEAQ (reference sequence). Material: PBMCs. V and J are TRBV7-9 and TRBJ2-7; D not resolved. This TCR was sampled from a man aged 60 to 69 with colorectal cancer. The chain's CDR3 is CASSPGGVVQYF. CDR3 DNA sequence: TGTGCCAGCAGCCCCGGTGGCGTCGTACAGTACTTC.